These 32 T cell receptor beta chains were sequenced from one sample in a study of Graves' ophthalmopathy and Graves' hyperthyroidism. Amplified TCR beta CDR3 regions were obtained using RNA transcripts as template. An opening RT-PCR round employed HTBI primers and preceded a second-round multiplex PCR. Each CDR3 protein gets one entry after TCRdb re-called the multiplex PCR reads with MiXCR. The repertoire has about 1.2 million distinct CDR3 sequences, about 40% of them found once; the top ten carry 11%. Sequencing was done on a sample of peripheral blood or thyroid tissue (not recorded which). All receptors derive from an adult man with Graves' hyperthyroidism.

This clonotype was seen many times. The chain links TRBV20-1 to TRBJ2-5; 13 bases agree with TRBD2. The V gene end was trimmed by 3 bases and the J gene end by 1 base; junction bases not matched to a gene: 2. Germline V gives CDR1 DFQATT, CDR2 SNEGSKA (reference sequence). The CDR3 spans 15 residues. This chain's CDR3 is CSARGLAGFQETQYF. CDR3 sequence (DNA): TGCAGTGCTAGGGGACTAGCGGGGTTCCAAGAGACCCAGTACTTC.

This clonotype was seen many times. The V and J genes are TRBV14 and TRBJ1-6, with D unclear. Germline V gives CDR1 SGHDN, CDR2 FVKESK. Trimming shortened V by 1 base and J by 15 bases, and 7 bases separated the two germline ends. The CDR3 totals 11 residues. The CDR3 reads CASSQAQHLHF. The CDR3 nucleotides read TGTGCCAGCAGCCAAGCTCAGCACCTCCACTTT.

The rearrangement joins TRBV25-1 to TRBJ1-1; D may be TRBD1 (6 bases). Trimming removed 8 bases at V and 1 base at J, with 17 bases between. Per the germline V gene, CDR1 is MGHDK and CDR2 is SYGVNS. The CDR3 sequence is 15 residues long. The CDR3 DNA reads as TGTGCCAGCTCACCACGAGGGACACCGAACACTGAAGCTTTCTTT. It encodes CASSPRGTPNTEAFF.

The J gene is TRBJ2-2, the V gene TRBV19; 11 nucleotides line up with TRBD1. The V segment lost 4 bases and the J segment 2 bases; nucleotides outside the gene matches: 6. Germline-derived CDR1 and CDR2 are LNHDA and SQIVND (reference sequence). The CDR3 is made up of 17 amino acids. The CDR3 loop reads CASSTIGQGANTGELFF. CDR3 DNA sequence: TGTGCCAGTAGTACCATCGGACAGGGGGCCAACACCGGGGAGCTGTTTTTT.

This clonotype was seen only once. An end of the junction differs from the germline gene, which may be a read error. The chain carries TRBV29-1 and TRBJ1-1; 7 bases line up with TRBD1. The germline CDR1 and CDR2 sequences are SQVTM and ANQGSEA. The CDR3 is 13 amino acids. CDR3 DNA sequence: TGCAGCGTTCAAGACAGGGCAAACACTGAAGCTTTCTTT. Translated, it gives CSVQDRANTEAFF.

Worth noting for this clonotype: The junction departs from germline at one end; a sequencing error may be responsible. The V gene is TRBV10-3, the J gene TRBJ2-2; D is unresolved. The CDR3 runs 15 residues. Germline V CDR1 and CDR2: ENHRY, SYGVKD. The CDR3 loop is CAIRAGNGNTRELFF. The CDR3 coding sequence is TGTGCCATCCGGGCCGGCAATGGAAACACCAGGGAGCTGTTTTTT.

This clonotype was found many times. The J gene is TRBJ1-5, the V gene TRBV20-1; 7 nucleotides line up with TRBD1. CDR1 and CDR2 (germline): DFQATT, SNEGSKA (reference sequence). V shed 3 bases and J 4 bases; nucleotides not matched to a gene: 9. The CDR3 contains 15 residues. CDR3 in DNA: TGCAGTGCTAGTGAGCGACAGGGTTTAAATCAGCCCCAGCATTTT. Encoded protein: CSASERQGLNQPQHF.

The gene calls are TRBV7-8 and TRBJ2-7; D tentatively reads TRBD1 or TRBD2 (5 bases each). The germline V and J ends were trimmed by 2 bases and 6 bases, with 20 bases remaining between them. The CDR3 runs to 16 residues. The germline gives CDR1 SGHVS, CDR2 FQNEAQ. The CDR3 DNA sequence: TGTGCCAGCAGCTTATATACGGGGCCATCTACAAGCGAGCAGTACTTC. Protein product: CASSLYTGPSTSEQYF.

This clonotype was detected ten times or more. The chain has TRBV20-1 and TRBJ1-2; D is possibly TRBD1 (5 bases). The CDR3 sequence is 14 residues long. Trimming took 0 bases from V and 4 from J, leaving 12 bases between them. The germline V gene encodes CDR1 DFQATT and CDR2 SNEGSKA (reference sequence). The CDR3 DNA reads TGCAGTGCTAGAGAGAGCCAGGGTACCTATGGCTACACCTTC. It encodes CSARESQGTYGYTF.

The chain couples TRBV20-1 to TRBJ1-5, with no clear D. The V and J ends lost 4 bases and 2 bases respectively, with 9 bases between them. Per the germline V gene, CDR1 is DFQATT and CDR2 is SNEGSKA (reference sequence). The CDR3 contains 13 residues. The CDR3 nucleotides read TGCAGTGCTAATAAAGAACGCAATCAGCCCCAGCATTTT. Its translation is CSANKERNQPQHF.

With respect to this clonotype: One base away lies a much larger clone, so this may be a sequencing read error. The chain carries TRBV7-9 and TRBJ1-1; D possibly corresponds to TRBD1 (6 bases). Germline assignment: CDR1 SEHNR and CDR2 FQNEAQ (reference sequence). CDR3 size: 17 residues. The germline V and J ends were trimmed by 2 bases and 4 bases, with 20 bases remaining between them. The CDR3 region has the DNA TGTGCCAGCAGCTTAAGGGGGGCCGGGACGGGCAGCACTGAAGCTTTCTTT. Protein: CASSLRGAGTGSTEAFF.

V is TRBV12-3 or TRBV12-4 and J is TRBJ2-3, with no clear D. The CDR3 runs to 12 residues. V gave up 7 bases and J gave up 5 bases, with 10 bases separating them. The CDR3 DNA follows: TGTGCCAGCAAAGTCGGTAGAGATACGCAGTATTTT. Translated: CASKVGRDTQYF.

The gene calls are TRBV20-1 and TRBJ2-2; 7 nucleotides agree with TRBD2. This CDR3 spans 14 amino acids. In germline, CDR1 is DFQATT, CDR2 SNEGSKA (reference sequence). After removal of 1 base from V and 5 bases from J, the junction contained 4 bases not matched to a gene. Written as DNA, the CDR3 is TGCAGTGCTAGAGTGGGAGGGCGGACCGGGGAGCTGTTTTTT. The encoded protein is CSARVGGRTGELFF.

This clonotype occurred many times. The chain carries TRBV10-3 and TRBJ1-3; 8 bases agree with TRBD1. The CDR3 is 13 residues long. Per germline, CDR1 ENHRY and CDR2 SYGVKD. Unmatched junction bases numbered 5, after V lost 9 bases and J lost 4 bases. The CDR3 protein is CAISGGAGNTIYF. CDR3 DNA: TGTGCCATATCAGGGGGCGCAGGAAACACCATATATTTT.

This clonotype has just a few counts. Here the CDR3 DNA reads TGTGCCACCAGCAGAGATCGTTCTACTGAAGCTTTCTTT. Its protein product is CATSRDRSTEAFF. The rearrangement uses TRBV15 and TRBJ1-1, with D uncertain. Trimming pared 0 bases from V and 5 bases from J, leaving 7 bases between. Germline CDR1 and CDR2: LNHNV and YYDKDF (reference sequence). This CDR3 comprises 13 residues.

This clonotype was picked up many times. The V gene is TRBV29-1, the J gene TRBJ2-7, with D maybe TRBD2 (7 bases). CDR3 length equals 16 residues. The V and J ends lost 4 bases and 9 bases respectively, with 28 bases between them. Looked up from germline, CDR1 is SQVTM and CDR2 is ANQGSEA. The CDR3 is CSVAGGARRGYVGQYF. Here the CDR3 DNA reads TGCAGCGTTGCTGGGGGGGCCAGGAGAGGTTACGTGGGGCAGTACTTC.

This sequence joins TRBV11-2 and TRBJ1-6; 7 nucleotides agree with TRBD1. The trim removed 5 bases at V and 4 bases at J, leaving 11 bases unmatched. This CDR3 region has 17 residues. CDR1 and CDR2 from the germline V gene are SGHAT and FQNNGV. CDR3 region: CASSTPRQGVYNSPLHF. The CDR3 coding sequence is TGTGCCAGCAGCACGCCGCGACAGGGTGTTTATAATTCACCCCTCCACTTT. The full variable domain, with the rest looked up from reference TRBV11-2 and TRBJ1-6, is EAGVAQSPRYKIIEKRQSVAFWCNPISGHATLYWYQQILGQGPKLLIQFQNNGVVDDSQLPKDRFSAERLKGVDSTLKIQPAKLEDSAVYLCASSTPRQGVYNSPLHFGNGTRLTVT.

This chain uses TRBV5-1 with TRBJ1-6; no firm D call. The V and J ends lost 4 bases and 8 bases respectively, with 13 bases between them. Germline V lookup: CDR1 SGHRS, CDR2 YFSETQ. The CDR3 sequence is 14 residues long. The CDR3 is CASSPADSDSPLHF. Here the CDR3 DNA reads TGCGCCAGCAGCCCGGCTGATTCGGATTCACCCCTCCACTTT.

Comments on this clonotype: One end of the junction fails to match germline, which may point to a read error. V gene TRBV11-2 combines with J gene TRBJ1-4, with TRBD1 identical over 11 bases. This CDR3 has 15 amino acids. Germline lookup yields CDR1 SGHAT and CDR2 FQNNGV. The CDR3 loop is CATSREDRGREKLFF. The CDR3 DNA follows: TGTGCCACCAGCAGAGAGGACAGGGGGCGGGAAAAACTGTTTTTT. Based on the CDR3 plus reference TRBV11-2 and TRBJ1-4, the full variable domain is EAGVAQSPRYKIIEKRQSVAFWCNPISGHATLYWYQQILGQGPKLLIQFQNNGVVDDSQLPKDRFSAERLKGVDSTLKIQPAKLEDSAVYLCATSREDRGREKLFFGSGTQLSVL.

This clonotype was counted only a few times. The chain couples TRBV3-1 to TRBJ1-6; 9 bases match TRBD1. V trimming: 4 bases; J trimming: 7 bases; junction bases outside the gene matches: 5. This CDR3 has 15 residues. Germline V lookup: CDR1 LGHDT, CDR2 YNNKEL (reference sequence). CDR3 region: CASSRPGTGNSPLHF. The CDR3 nucleotides read TGTGCCAGCAGCCGACCCGGGACAGGGAATTCACCCCTCCACTTT.

In its sample, this clonotype was seen many times. The chain couples TRBV29-1 to TRBJ2-7; possible D gene TRBD2, 5 bases. The CDR3 totals 15 residues. V shed 0 bases and J shed 2 bases, with 14 bases lying between them. CDR1 and CDR2 (germline): SQVTM, ANQGSEA. The CDR3 loop is CSVEDRESQAYEQYF. The CDR3 DNA follows: TGCAGCGTTGAAGATCGGGAATCCCAGGCCTACGAGCAGTACTTC.

The chain joins TRBV6-2 or TRBV6-3 to TRBJ2-2, with unresolved D. The CDR3 spans 15 residues. Germline assignment: CDR1 MNHEY and CDR2 SVGEGT. Between the trimmed V and J ends, which lost 3 bases and 4 bases, there was a span of 12 bases. DNA of the CDR3: TGTGCCAGCAGTTATCGGTTAGGATCCACCGGGGAGCTGTTTTTT. This sequence encodes CASSYRLGSTGELFF.

The rearrangement links TRBV9 to TRBJ2-5; D call uncertain. Germline CDR1 reads SGDLS; CDR2 reads YYNGEE. V was clipped by 0 bases and J by 1 base, with 13 bases between them. The CDR3 has 16 residues. CDR3 in DNA: TGTGCCAGCAGCGTAGACGGTTATCAGGTCCAAGAGACCCAGTACTTC. This translates into CASSVDGYQVQETQYF.

At least ten counts were recorded for this clonotype. V is TRBV6-5 and J is TRBJ1-1; D uncertain. The V end lost 2 bases, the J end lost 1 base, and 2 bases lay between the germline ends. This CDR3 has 12 residues. The germline V gene encodes CDR1 MNHEY and CDR2 SVGAGI. The CDR3 nucleotides read TGTGCCAGCAGTTACAGGAACACTGAAGCTTTCTTT. Its protein is CASSYRNTEAFF.

This chain uses TRBV2 with TRBJ2-5; 9 positions agree with TRBD1. The CDR3 extends over 16 amino acids. The germline V gene encodes CDR1 SNHLY and CDR2 FYNNEI. V shed 6 bases, J shed 7 bases, and the junction held 15 bases outside the gene matches. CDR3 DNA sequence: TGTGCCAGCAGCGTAGACCGGGACAGGGTGCTTGGGACCCAGTACTTC. Translating it yields CASSVDRDRVLGTQYF.

With respect to this clonotype: A read error is possible here, since a much larger clone lies one base away. The chain links TRBV7-9 to TRBJ1-4; D not certain. V was pared by 4 bases and J by 7 bases, with 10 bases between. There are 13 residues in the CDR3. Germline CDR1 reads SEHNR; CDR2 reads FQNEAQ (reference sequence). The CDR3 protein is CASSSGESEKLFF. The CDR3 DNA sequence: TGTGCCAGCAGCTCAGGAGAGAGTGAAAAACTGTTTTTT.

This chain joins TRBV7-2 and TRBJ1-5, with 9 bases matching TRBD1. Germline loops: CDR1 SGHTA, CDR2 FQGNSA. The CDR3 length is 15 residues. After removal of 6 bases from V and 2 bases from J, the junction contained 5 bases not matched to a gene. CDR3 sequence: CASRSGTGRNQPQHF. In DNA, the CDR3 is TGTGCCAGCAGGTCTGGGACAGGGCGCAATCAGCCCCAGCATTTT.

The gene calls are TRBV7-9 and TRBJ2-3, with no clear D. Between the trimmed V and J ends, which lost 2 bases and 0 bases, there was a span of 18 bases. The CDR3 sequence is 18 residues long. Germline CDR1 and CDR2: SEHNR and FQNEAQ (reference sequence). The CDR3 here is CASSLSRALRVSTDTQYF. In nucleotides, the CDR3 is TGTGCCAGCAGCTTATCCCGCGCCCTCCGGGTGAGCACAGATACGCAGTATTTT.

The gene calls are TRBV12-3 or TRBV12-4 and TRBJ2-2; TRBD2 matches 10 bases. The CDR3 runs 15 residues. V shed 5 bases, J shed 3 bases, and the junction held 3 bases outside the gene matches. CDR3: CASSDTSGDTGELFF. The CDR3 region has the DNA TGTGCCAGCAGTGACACTAGCGGGGACACCGGGGAGCTGTTTTTT.

This clonotype was counted between two and nine times. This chain links TRBV20-1 with TRBJ2-2; 8 bases fit TRBD2. Germline-derived CDR1 and CDR2 are DFQATT and SNEGSKA (reference sequence). This CDR3 contains 19 residues. J was trimmed by 5 bases and V by 0 bases; bases with no gene match: 17. CDR3: CSARDSALAVYEWTGELFF. CDR3 bases: TGCAGTGCTAGAGATTCGGCACTAGCGGTTTACGAGTGGACCGGGGAGCTGTTTTTT.

V usage is TRBV30 and J usage is TRBJ1-1; D unresolved. Trimming cost V 0 bases and J 7 bases, with 12 bases left between them. This CDR3 spans 13 amino acids. The germline gives CDR1 GTSNPN, CDR2 SVGIG (reference sequence). The CDR3: CAWSVRSSREAFF. The CDR3 DNA reads as TGTGCCTGGAGTGTACGTAGTTCCCGTGAAGCTTTCTTT.

There are many counts of this clonotype. This chain joins TRBV5-1 and TRBJ1-6; D unclear. This CDR3 is built from 15 residues. V was trimmed by 6 bases and J by 14 bases, leaving 24 bases between them. Germline V CDR1 and CDR2: SGHRS, YFSETQ. This chain's CDR3 is CASTKSISGAETLHF. The CDR3 DNA is TGCGCCAGCACCAAAAGCATTTCTGGAGCGGAGACCCTCCACTTT.